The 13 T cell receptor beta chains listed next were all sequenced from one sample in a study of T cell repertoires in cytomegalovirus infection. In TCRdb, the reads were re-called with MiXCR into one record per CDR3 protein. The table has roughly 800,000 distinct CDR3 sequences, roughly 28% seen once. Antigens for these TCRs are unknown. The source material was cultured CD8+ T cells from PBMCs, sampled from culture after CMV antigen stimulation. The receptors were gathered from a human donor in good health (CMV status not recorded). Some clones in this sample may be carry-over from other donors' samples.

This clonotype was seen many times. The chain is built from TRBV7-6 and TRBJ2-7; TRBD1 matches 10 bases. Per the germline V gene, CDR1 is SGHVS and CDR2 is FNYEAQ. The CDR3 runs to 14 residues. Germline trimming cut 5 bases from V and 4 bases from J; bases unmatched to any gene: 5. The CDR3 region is CASSPGQGGYEQYV. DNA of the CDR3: TGTGCCAGCAGCCCCGGACAGGGGGGGTACGAGCAGTACGTC.

CDR3 sequence (DNA): TGCGCCAGCAGCCTTCGAGTGGGAGCGATCACCGGGGAGCTGTTTTTT. The encoded protein is CASSLRVGAITGELFF. V and J are TRBV4-1 and TRBJ2-2; possible D gene TRBD2, 5 bases. CDR3 size: 16 residues. Trimming shortened V by 4 bases and J by 4 bases, and 16 bases separated the two germline ends. Looked up from germline, CDR1 is MGHRA and CDR2 is YSYEKL.

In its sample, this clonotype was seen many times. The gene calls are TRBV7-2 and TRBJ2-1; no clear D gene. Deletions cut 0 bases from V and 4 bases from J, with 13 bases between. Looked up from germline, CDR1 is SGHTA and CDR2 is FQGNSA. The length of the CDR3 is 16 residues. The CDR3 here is CASSLAPGNTYNEQFF. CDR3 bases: TGTGCCAGCAGCTTAGCTCCAGGTAACACTTACAATGAGCAGTTCTTC. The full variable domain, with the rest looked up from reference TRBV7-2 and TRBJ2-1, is GAGVSQSPSNKVTEKGKDVELRCDPISGHTALYWYRQSLGQGLEFLIYFQGNSAPDKSGLPSDRFSAERTGGSVSTLTIQRTQQEDSAVYLCASSLAPGNTYNEQFFGPGTRLTVL.

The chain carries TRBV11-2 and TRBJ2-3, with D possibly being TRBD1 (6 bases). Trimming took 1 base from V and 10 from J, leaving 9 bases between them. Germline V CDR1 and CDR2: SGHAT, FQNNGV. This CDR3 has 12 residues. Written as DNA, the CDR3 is TGTGCCAGCAGCTTAGGGGCAGGGGCGCAGTATTTT. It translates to CASSLGAGAQYF.

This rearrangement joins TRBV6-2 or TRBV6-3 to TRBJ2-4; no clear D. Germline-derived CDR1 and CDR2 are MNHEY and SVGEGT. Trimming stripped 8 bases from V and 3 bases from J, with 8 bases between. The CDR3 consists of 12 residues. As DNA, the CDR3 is TGTGCCAGCGAGCCTCACAAAAACATTCAGTACTTC. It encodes CASEPHKNIQYF.

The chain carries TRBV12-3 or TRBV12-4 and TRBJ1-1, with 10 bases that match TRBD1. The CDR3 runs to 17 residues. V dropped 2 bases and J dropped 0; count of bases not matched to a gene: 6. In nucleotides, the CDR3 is TGTGCCAGCAGTTTATTCGGACAGGGGGGGATGAACACTGAAGCTTTCTTT. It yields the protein CASSLFGQGGMNTEAFF.

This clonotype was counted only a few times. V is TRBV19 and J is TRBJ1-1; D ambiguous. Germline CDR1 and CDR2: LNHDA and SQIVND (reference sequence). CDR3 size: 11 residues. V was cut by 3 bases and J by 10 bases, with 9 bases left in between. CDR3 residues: CASSMTIGAFF. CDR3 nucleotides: TGTGCCAGTAGTATGACAATAGGAGCTTTCTTT.

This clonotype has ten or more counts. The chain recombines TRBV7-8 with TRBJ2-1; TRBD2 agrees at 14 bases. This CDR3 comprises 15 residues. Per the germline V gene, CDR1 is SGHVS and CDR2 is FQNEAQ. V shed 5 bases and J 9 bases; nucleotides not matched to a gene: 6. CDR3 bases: TGTGCCAGCAGCCAAAGACTAGCGGGGGGGGGTGAGCAGTTCTTC. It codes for CASSQRLAGGGEQFF.

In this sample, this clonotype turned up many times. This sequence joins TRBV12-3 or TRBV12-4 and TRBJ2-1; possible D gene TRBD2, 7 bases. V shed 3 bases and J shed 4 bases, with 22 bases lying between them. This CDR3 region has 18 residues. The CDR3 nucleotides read TGTGCCAGCAGTTTTATCCCCCTTGGGGGGGGGCTGTACAATGAGCAGTTCTTC. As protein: CASSFIPLGGGLYNEQFF.

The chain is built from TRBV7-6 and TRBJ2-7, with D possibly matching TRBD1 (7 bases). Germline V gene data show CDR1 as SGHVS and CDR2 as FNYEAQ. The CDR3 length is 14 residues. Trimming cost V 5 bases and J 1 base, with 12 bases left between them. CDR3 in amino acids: CASSQGGRSYEQYF. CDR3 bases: TGTGCCAGCAGCCAGGGGGGCAGGTCCTACGAGCAGTACTTC.

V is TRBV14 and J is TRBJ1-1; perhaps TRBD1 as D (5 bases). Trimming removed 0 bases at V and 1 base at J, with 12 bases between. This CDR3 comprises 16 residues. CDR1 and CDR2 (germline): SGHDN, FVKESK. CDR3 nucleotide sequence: TGTGCCAGCAGCCAAGATTGGTCAGGGTCGAACACTGAAGCTTTCTTT. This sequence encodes CASSQDWSGSNTEAFF.

The CDR3 protein is CASSQSQMNTEAFF. CDR3 bases: TGCGCCAGCAGCCAGTCACAGATGAACACTGAAGCTTTCTTT. The chain couples TRBV4-1 to TRBJ1-1; no firm D call. The germline gives CDR1 MGHRA, CDR2 YSYEKL. The CDR3 runs to 14 residues. V shed 3 bases and J shed 0 bases, with 8 bases lying between them.

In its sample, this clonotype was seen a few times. The CDR3 DNA sequence: TGTGCCAGCATTAAAGACAGGGCGAGGACCCCGTTTTTT. It is translated as CASIKDRARTPFF. The chain is built from TRBV12-3 or TRBV12-4 and TRBJ2-2, with 7 bases aligning to TRBD1. This CDR3 is 13 amino acids long. With 7 bases clipped from V and 16 bases from J, the junction kept 15 bases outside the gene matches.